This T cell receptor (beta chain) was obtained from a study of T cells after yellow fever vaccination. Overall study findings and caveats: It was the secondary response that reached its peak faster, day 5 versus 15, but it was weaker. At 95% to 98% for CD4 and approximately 89% for CD8, most primary-vaccination clones showed up again after the booster.

This clonotype showed up just a few times. TCR cDNA, made by 5'RACE template switching, carried an added universal primer site and UMIs. TCRdb passed the 5' RACE reads through MiXCR, listing each CDR3 protein once. The table lists some 96,000 distinct CDR3 sequences, about 8.8% of them singletons, with approximately 15% in the top ten. The specimen comprised CD8+ T cells not binding an NS4B(214-222) dextramer, sorted from PBMCs, sampled around 15 days after the first yellow fever vaccination. The receptor's source is a man younger than 35 who received the YFV17D yellow fever vaccine.

The CDR3 sequence: CASNKGDNYYEQYF. In nucleotides, the CDR3 is TGTGCCAGCAACAAAGGGGACAACTACTACGAGCAGTACTTC. This chain connects TRBV6-2 or TRBV6-3 to TRBJ2-7; D may be TRBD1 (6 bases). Germline assignment: CDR1 MNHEY and CDR2 SVGEGT. The CDR3 covers 14 residues. Trimming stripped 7 bases from V and 3 bases from J, with 16 bases between.